A selection of T cell receptor beta chains follows, all from one sample in a study of OX40 agonist ivuxolimab in advanced cancers. Clones were read by immunoSEQ multiplex PCR, and TCRdb kept only the in-frame ones, dropping some. The data hold about 69,000 clones, with around 85% observed a single time. The sequenced sample was CD4+ or CD8+ T cells sorted from blood, obtained in a trial of the OX40 agonist ivuxolimab. All receptors come from an adult with an advanced solid tumor such as melanoma, head and neck, liver or kidney cancer. Each CDR3 is given with its conserved first and last residue. The order of the fields is D gene, J gene, V gene, CDR3 protein, CDR3 DNA. The D gene is left open where the match is weak.

d_call: -; j_call: TRBJ1-2; v_call: TRBV7-2; cdr3_aa: CASSLAGGLYTF; cdr3_nt: TGTGCCAGCAGCTTAGCGGGGGGGCTCTACACCTTC
d_call: -; j_call: TRBJ2-7; v_call: TRBV6-5; cdr3_aa: CASSYLRGVEQYF; cdr3_nt: TGTGCCAGCAGTTACCTCCGGGGTGTGGAGCAGTACTTC
d_call: TRBD1; j_call: TRBJ2-7; v_call: TRBV27; cdr3_aa: CASSSSGTGGEQYF; cdr3_nt: TGTGCCAGCAGTTCCTCCGGGACAGGGGGCGAGCAGTACTTC
d_call: -; j_call: TRBJ1-2; v_call: TRBV19; cdr3_aa: CATQWGGANTGGYGYTF; cdr3_nt: TGTGCCACCCAGTGGGGGGGAGCAAATACTGGGGGCTATGGCTACACCTTC
d_call: -; j_call: TRBJ2-7; v_call: TRBV14; cdr3_aa: CASSGSLVYEQYF; cdr3_nt: TGTGCCAGCAGCGGAAGCCTTGTTTACGAGCAGTACTTC
d_call: -; j_call: TRBJ1-1; v_call: TRBV6-5; cdr3_aa: CASSYSRGRDTEAFF; cdr3_nt: TGTGCCAGCAGTTACTCGAGGGGAAGGGACACTGAAGCTTTCTTT
d_call: TRBD1; j_call: TRBJ1-6; v_call: TRBV10-3; cdr3_aa: CAIGATVGTGNSPLHF; cdr3_nt: TGTGCCATCGGGGCCACAGTCGGGACAGGGAATTCACCCCTCCACTTT
d_call: -; j_call: TRBJ1-5; v_call: TRBV19; cdr3_aa: CASSIDHGYSNQPQHF; cdr3_nt: TGTGCCAGTAGTATAGACCACGGATATAGCAATCAGCCCCAGCATTTT
d_call: -; j_call: TRBJ2-6; v_call: TRBV19; cdr3_aa: CASSIRGPSGANVLTF; cdr3_nt: TGTGCCAGTAGTATCCGGGGACCCTCTGGGGCCAACGTCCTGACTTTC
d_call: -; j_call: TRBJ1-1; v_call: TRBV7-9; cdr3_aa: CASSLFLNTEAFF; cdr3_nt: TGTGCCAGCAGCCTATTCCTGAACACTGAAGCTTTCTTT
d_call: -; j_call: TRBJ2-2; v_call: TRBV11-3; cdr3_aa: CASSLIFAGELFF; cdr3_nt: TGTGCCAGCAGCTTAATTTTTGCCGGGGAGCTGTTTTTT
d_call: -; j_call: TRBJ1-3; v_call: TRBV5-1; cdr3_aa: CASSLLTGGGNTIYF; cdr3_nt: TGCGCCAGCAGCTTGCTGACGGGAGGAGGAAACACCATATATTTT
d_call: TRBD1; j_call: TRBJ1-4; v_call: TRBV27; cdr3_aa: CASSSGTGKGEKLFF; cdr3_nt: TGTGCCAGCAGTTCTGGGACAGGAAAAGGGGAAAAACTGTTTTTT
d_call: -; j_call: TRBJ2-7; v_call: TRBV5-1; cdr3_aa: CASSPPGGNEQYF; cdr3_nt: TGCGCCAGCAGCCCCCCAGGAGGGAACGAGCAGTACTTC
d_call: -; j_call: TRBJ2-7; v_call: TRBV7-2; cdr3_aa: CASSSSRVSYEQYF; cdr3_nt: TGTGCCAGCAGCTCGTCCAGGGTCTCCTACGAGCAGTACTTC
d_call: -; j_call: TRBJ1-2; v_call: TRBV4-2; cdr3_aa: CASSQGPGNNYGYTF; cdr3_nt: TGTGCCAGCAGCCAAGGGCCGGGGAATAACTATGGCTACACCTTC
d_call: -; j_call: TRBJ1-4; v_call: TRBV14; cdr3_aa: CASSQGLRNEKLFF; cdr3_nt: TGTGCCAGCAGCCAAGGGCTACGTAATGAAAAACTGTTTTTT
d_call: -; j_call: TRBJ2-1; v_call: TRBV27; cdr3_aa: CASSLSRGLTYNEQFF; cdr3_nt: TGTGCCAGCAGTTTAAGCAGGGGTTTAACCTACAATGAGCAGTTCTTC
d_call: TRBD2; j_call: TRBJ2-5; v_call: TRBV5-1; cdr3_aa: CASSWGASGVSGETQYF; cdr3_nt: TGCGCCAGCAGTTGGGGGGCTAGCGGGGTGTCAGGAGAGACCCAGTACTTC
d_call: TRBD1; j_call: TRBJ2-3; v_call: TRBV28; cdr3_aa: CAISGQSTDTQYF; cdr3_nt: TGTGCCATCTCGGGACAGAGCACAGATACGCAGTATTTT
d_call: TRBD1; j_call: TRBJ2-5; v_call: TRBV4-1; cdr3_aa: CASSQDFGTGLGQETQYF; cdr3_nt: TGCGCCAGCAGCCAAGATTTTGGGACAGGTTTGGGGCAAGAGACCCAGTACTTC
d_call: -; j_call: TRBJ1-1; v_call: TRBV27; cdr3_aa: CASSFLTPGTEAFF; cdr3_nt: TGTGCCAGCAGTTTCCTTACTCCCGGCACTGAAGCTTTCTTT
d_call: TRBD2; j_call: TRBJ2-1; v_call: TRBV5-4; cdr3_aa: CASSSWREGLEQFF; cdr3_nt: TGTGCCAGCAGCTCCTGGCGGGAGGGTCTTGAGCAGTTCTTC
d_call: TRBD1; j_call: TRBJ1-5; v_call: TRBV7-8; cdr3_aa: CASSFQGTGGQPQHF; cdr3_nt: TGTGCCAGCAGCTTCCAGGGTACAGGGGGTCAGCCCCAGCATTTT
d_call: -; j_call: TRBJ1-1; v_call: TRBV5-4; cdr3_aa: CASSRDQVNTEAFF; cdr3_nt: TGTGCCAGCAGCCGGGATCAGGTGAACACTGAAGCTTTCTTT
d_call: TRBD1; j_call: TRBJ1-5; v_call: TRBV10-3; cdr3_aa: CAISGTGGGQSQHF; cdr3_nt: TGTGCCATCAGTGGGACAGGGGGAGGTCAGTCCCAGCATTTT
d_call: TRBD1; j_call: TRBJ2-7; v_call: TRBV23-1; cdr3_aa: CASSLGQGKNEQYF; cdr3_nt: TGCGCCAGCAGTTTGGGACAGGGTAAGAACGAGCAGTACTTC
d_call: -; j_call: TRBJ1-2; v_call: TRBV9; cdr3_aa: CASSVSSTGGHGYTF; cdr3_nt: TGTGCCAGCAGCGTAAGCTCTACTGGGGGTCATGGCTACACCTTC
d_call: TRBD1; j_call: TRBJ2-5; v_call: TRBV11-1; cdr3_aa: CASSPGGTGETQYF; cdr3_nt: TGTGCCAGCAGCCCAGGGGGTACGGGAGAGACCCAGTACTTC
d_call: -; j_call: TRBJ1-6; v_call: TRBV5-1; cdr3_aa: CASSLTPGAGNSPLHF; cdr3_nt: TGCGCCAGCAGCTTGACCCCCGGGGCGGGTAATTCACCCCTCCACTTT
d_call: -; j_call: TRBJ2-4; v_call: TRBV7-2; cdr3_aa: CASSLDSPIQYF; cdr3_nt: TGTGCCAGCAGCCTCGACAGTCCCATTCAGTACTTC
d_call: -; j_call: TRBJ2-7; v_call: TRBV5-1; cdr3_aa: CASSAGGAQYF; cdr3_nt: TGCGCCAGCAGTGCCGGGGGCGCGCAGTACTTC
d_call: TRBD2; j_call: TRBJ2-1; v_call: TRBV5-1; cdr3_aa: CASSSGTSGANEQFF; cdr3_nt: TGCGCCAGCAGCTCAGGGACTAGCGGGGCCAATGAGCAGTTCTTC
d_call: -; j_call: TRBJ2-2; v_call: TRBV19; cdr3_aa: CASGLDGKNTGELFF; cdr3_nt: TGTGCCAGTGGCTTGGACGGAAAGAACACCGGGGAGCTGTTTTTT
d_call: -; j_call: TRBJ2-6; v_call: TRBV27; cdr3_aa: CASSLEGGLGFSGANVLTF; cdr3_nt: TGTGCCAGCAGTTTAGAGGGCGGGCTAGGATTCTCTGGGGCCAACGTCCTGACTTTC